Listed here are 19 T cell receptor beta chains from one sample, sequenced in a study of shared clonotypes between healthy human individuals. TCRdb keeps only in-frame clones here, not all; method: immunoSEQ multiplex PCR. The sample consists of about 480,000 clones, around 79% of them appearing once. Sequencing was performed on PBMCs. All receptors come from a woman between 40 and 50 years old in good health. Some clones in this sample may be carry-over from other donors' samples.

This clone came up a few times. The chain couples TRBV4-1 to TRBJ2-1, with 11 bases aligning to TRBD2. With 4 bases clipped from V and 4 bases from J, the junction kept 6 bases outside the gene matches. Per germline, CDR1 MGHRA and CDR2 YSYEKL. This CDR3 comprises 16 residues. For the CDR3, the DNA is TGCGCCAGCAGCCGACTAGCGGGGACCCCGTACAATGAGCAGTTCTTC. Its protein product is CASSRLAGTPYNEQFF.

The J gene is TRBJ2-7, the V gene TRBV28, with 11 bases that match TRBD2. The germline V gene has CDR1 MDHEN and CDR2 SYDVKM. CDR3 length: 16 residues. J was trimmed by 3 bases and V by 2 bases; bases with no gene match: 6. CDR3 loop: CASSLATSGTCYEQYF. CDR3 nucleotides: TGTGCCAGCAGTTTAGCGACTAGCGGGACATGCTACGAGCAGTACTTC.

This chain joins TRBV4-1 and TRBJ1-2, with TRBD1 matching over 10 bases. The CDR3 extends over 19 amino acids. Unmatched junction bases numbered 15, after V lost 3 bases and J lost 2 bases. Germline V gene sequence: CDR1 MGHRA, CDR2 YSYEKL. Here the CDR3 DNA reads TGCGCCAGCAGCCACGTCATCAGATCTCGGGACAGGGGAAACTATGGCTACACCTTC. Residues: CASSHVIRSRDRGNYGYTF.

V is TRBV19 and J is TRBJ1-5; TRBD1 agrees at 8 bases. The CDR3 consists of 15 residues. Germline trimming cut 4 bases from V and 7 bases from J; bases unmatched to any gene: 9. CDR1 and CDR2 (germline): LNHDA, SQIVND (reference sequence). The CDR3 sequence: CASSTSQGAAQPQHF. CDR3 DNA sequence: TGTGCCAGTAGTACCTCTCAGGGGGCAGCCCAGCCCCAGCATTTT. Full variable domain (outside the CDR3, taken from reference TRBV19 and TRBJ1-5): DGGITQSPKYLFRKEGQNVTLSCEQNLNHDAMYWYRQDPGQGLRLIYYSQIVNDFQKGDIAEGYSVSREKKESFPLTVTSAQKNPTAFYLCASSTSQGAAQPQHFGDGTRLSIL.

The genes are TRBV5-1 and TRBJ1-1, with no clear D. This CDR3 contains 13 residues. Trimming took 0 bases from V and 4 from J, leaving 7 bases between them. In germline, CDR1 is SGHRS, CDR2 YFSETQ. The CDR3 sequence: CASSLAVGTEAFF. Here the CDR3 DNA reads TGCGCCAGCAGCTTGGCGGTGGGCACTGAAGCTTTCTTT.

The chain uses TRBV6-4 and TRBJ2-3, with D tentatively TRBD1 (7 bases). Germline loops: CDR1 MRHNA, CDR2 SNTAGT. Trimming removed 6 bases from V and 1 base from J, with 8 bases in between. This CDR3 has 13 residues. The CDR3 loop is CASSRGGTDTQYF. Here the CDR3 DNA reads TGTGCCAGCAGCAGGGGGGGCACAGATACGCAGTATTTT.

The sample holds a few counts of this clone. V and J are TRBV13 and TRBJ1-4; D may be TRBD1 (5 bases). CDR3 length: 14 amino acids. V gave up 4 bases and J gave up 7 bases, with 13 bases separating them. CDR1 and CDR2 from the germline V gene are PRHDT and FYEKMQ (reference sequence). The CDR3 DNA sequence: TGTGCCAGCAGCTACAGGACGGGGTTTGAAAAACTGTTTTTT. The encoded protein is CASSYRTGFEKLFF.

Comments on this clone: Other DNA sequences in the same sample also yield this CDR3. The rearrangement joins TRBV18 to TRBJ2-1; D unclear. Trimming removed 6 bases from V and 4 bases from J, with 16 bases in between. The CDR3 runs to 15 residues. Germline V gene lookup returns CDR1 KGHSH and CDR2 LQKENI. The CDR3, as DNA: TGTGCCAGCTCGCCAAGGACGGGTCGTTACAATGAGCAGTTCTTC. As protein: CASSPRTGRYNEQFF.

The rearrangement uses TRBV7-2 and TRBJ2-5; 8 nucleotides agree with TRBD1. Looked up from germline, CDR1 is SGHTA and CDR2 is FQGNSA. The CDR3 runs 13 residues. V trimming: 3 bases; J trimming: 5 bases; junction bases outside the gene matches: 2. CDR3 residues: CASSLQGAETQYF. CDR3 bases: TGTGCCAGCAGCTTGCAGGGGGCTGAGACCCAGTACTTC.

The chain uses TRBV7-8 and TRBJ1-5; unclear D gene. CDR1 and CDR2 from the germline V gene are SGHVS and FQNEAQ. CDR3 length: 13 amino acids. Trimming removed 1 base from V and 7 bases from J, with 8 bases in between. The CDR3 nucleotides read TGTGCCAGCAGCTTAGTGGTTCGGCAGCCCCAGCATTTT. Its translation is CASSLVVRQPQHF.

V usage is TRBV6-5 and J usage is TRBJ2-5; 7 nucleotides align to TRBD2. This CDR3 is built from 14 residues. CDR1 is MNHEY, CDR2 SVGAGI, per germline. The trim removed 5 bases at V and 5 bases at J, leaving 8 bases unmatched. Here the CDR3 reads CASSREGIRETQYF. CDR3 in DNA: TGTGCCAGCAGTAGGGAGGGAATCCGTGAGACCCAGTACTTC.

CDR3 amino acids: CASSPDRGDTGELFF. CDR3 DNA sequence: TGTGCCAGCAGTCCGGACAGGGGAGACACCGGGGAGCTGTTTTTT. The genes are TRBV6-5 and TRBJ2-2, with 9 bases fitting TRBD1. Germline-derived CDR1 and CDR2 are MNHEY and SVGAGI. V shed 5 bases and J 3 bases; nucleotides not matched to a gene: 4. CDR3 length equals 15 residues.

The CDR3 DNA reads as TGTGCCAGCAGGCCGTGGGGACCGAGCTCCTACGAGCAGTACTTC. Encoded protein: CASRPWGPSSYEQYF. The chain recombines TRBV25-1 with TRBJ2-7; TRBD1 or TRBD2 may be the D gene (5 bases each). Trimming stripped 6 bases from V and 0 bases from J, with 15 bases between. The CDR3 runs to 15 residues. Germline V lookup: CDR1 MGHDK, CDR2 SYGVNS.

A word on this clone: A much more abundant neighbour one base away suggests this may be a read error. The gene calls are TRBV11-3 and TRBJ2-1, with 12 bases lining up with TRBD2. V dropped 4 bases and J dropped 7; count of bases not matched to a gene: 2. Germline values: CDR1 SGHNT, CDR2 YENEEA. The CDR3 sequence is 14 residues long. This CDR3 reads CASSSGTSGNEQFF. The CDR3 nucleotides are TGTGCCAGCAGCTCCGGGACTAGCGGGAATGAGCAGTTCTTC.

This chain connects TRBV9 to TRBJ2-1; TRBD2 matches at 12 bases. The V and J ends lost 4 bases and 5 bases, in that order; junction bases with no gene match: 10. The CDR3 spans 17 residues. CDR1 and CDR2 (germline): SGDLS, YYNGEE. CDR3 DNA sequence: TGTGCCAGCAGCTCGCGACTAGCGGGAGTACTCGACAATGAGCAGTTCTTC. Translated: CASSSRLAGVLDNEQFF.

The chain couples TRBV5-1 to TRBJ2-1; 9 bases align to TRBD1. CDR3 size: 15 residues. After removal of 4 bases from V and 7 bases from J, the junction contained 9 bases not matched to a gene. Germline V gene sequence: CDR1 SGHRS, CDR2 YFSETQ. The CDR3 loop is CASSQPGQGSNEQFF. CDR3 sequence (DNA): TGCGCCAGCAGCCAACCGGGACAGGGCTCTAATGAGCAGTTCTTC.

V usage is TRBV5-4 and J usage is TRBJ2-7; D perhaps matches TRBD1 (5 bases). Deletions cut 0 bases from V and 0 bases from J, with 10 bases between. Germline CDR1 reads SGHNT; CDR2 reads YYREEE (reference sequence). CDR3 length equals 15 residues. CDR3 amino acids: CASSLVGADSYEQYF. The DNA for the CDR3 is TGTGCCAGCAGCTTGGTTGGGGCAGACTCCTACGAGCAGTACTTC.

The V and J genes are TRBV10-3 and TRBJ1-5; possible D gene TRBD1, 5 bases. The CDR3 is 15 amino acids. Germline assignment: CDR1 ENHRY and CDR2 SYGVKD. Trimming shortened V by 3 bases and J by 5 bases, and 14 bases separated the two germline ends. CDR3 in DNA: TGTGCCATCAGTGACCGGGGCAGGGACGATCAGCCCCAGCATTTT. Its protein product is CAISDRGRDDQPQHF.

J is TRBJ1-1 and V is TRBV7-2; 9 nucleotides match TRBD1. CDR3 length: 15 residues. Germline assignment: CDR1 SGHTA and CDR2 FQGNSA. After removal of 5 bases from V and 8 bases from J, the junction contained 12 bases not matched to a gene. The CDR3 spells CASSVRSGQGIEAFF. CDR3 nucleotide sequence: TGTGCCAGCAGCGTACGCTCGGGACAGGGTATCGAAGCTTTCTTT.